This is a list of T cell receptor beta chains from one sample in a study of blood T cell repertoires in COVID-19. The protocol was immunoSEQ multiplex PCR, while the TCRdb copy is restricted to in-frame clones and leaves out a portion. The table lists about 150,000 clones, more than 80% of them singletons, with around 2.1% in the top ten. Sequences were obtained from peripheral blood. The source is a man aged 65 to 79 with acute or convalescent COVID-19. The CDR3 runs from the conserved cysteine through the conserved F or W. The D gene is left open where the match is weak. Not every row has a clone size; where given, it reads once, few, many or a size class.

>TRBV18|-|TRBJ1-2|-
CASSVLQGDDGGYTF
TGTGCCAGCTCCGTATTACAGGGTGATGACGGCGGCTACACCTTC
>TRBV12-3/TRBV12-4|-|TRBJ1-2|-
CASSPDSYGYTF
TGTGCCAGCAGTCCGGACTCCTATGGCTACACCTTC
>TRBV18|-|TRBJ1-3|TRBD1
CASSVDRESGNTIYF
TGTGCCAGCTCTGTGGACAGGGAGAGTGGAAACACCATATATTTT
>TRBV6-5|few|TRBJ2-3|-
CASSPNSDTQYF
TGTGCCAGCAGCCCCAACTCCGATACGCAGTATTTT
>TRBV20-1|-|TRBJ2-3|-
CSATHTDTQYF
TGCAGTGCTACCCACACAGATACGCAGTATTTT
>TRBV21-1|-|TRBJ2-1|-
CASSKNGAGSFIYEQFF
TGTGCCAGCAGCAAAAACGGGGCGGGGAGCTTTATCTATGAGCAGTTCTTC
>TRBV28|-|TRBJ2-1|-
CASSSDRISNGQFF
TGTGCCAGCAGTTCCGACAGGATCTCAAACGGGCAGTTCTTC
>TRBV24-1|-|TRBJ2-3|TRBD2
CATSGPSAGVGTDTQYF
TGTGCCACCAGTGGCCCTTCGGCGGGAGTGGGCACAGATACGCAGTATTTT
>TRBV6-5|-|TRBJ1-1|-
CASSPVNTEAFF
TGTGCCAGCAGTCCAGTGAACACTGAAGCTTTCTTT
>TRBV11-3|-|TRBJ2-2|TRBD2
CASSLRGTGLAGGPTGELFF
TGTGCCAGCAGCTTAAGAGGAACTGGACTAGCGGGAGGGCCGACCGGGGAGCTGTTTTTT
>TRBV18|-|TRBJ1-3|-
CASSPESPRGWQNTIYF
TGTGCCAGCTCACCAGAGTCACCACGGGGGTGGCAAAACACCATATATTTT
>TRBV29-1|-|TRBJ2-3|-
CSTNRRVGEGTDTQYF
TGCAGCACAAACCGCAGGGTAGGGGAAGGCACAGATACGCAGTATTTT
>TRBV5-6|-|TRBJ1-2|-
CASSLQQGPYGYTF
TGTGCCAGCAGCTTGCAGCAGGGCCCCTATGGCTACACCTTC
>TRBV5-1|-|TRBJ1-1|TRBD1
CASSPDGTGGNTEAFF
TGCGCCAGCAGCCCAGACGGGACAGGGGGAAACACTGAAGCTTTCTTT
>TRBV5-4|few|TRBJ2-1|TRBD1
CASSLARGQGYYNEQFF
TGTGCCAGCAGCTTGGCGCGGGGACAGGGATACTACAATGAGCAGTTCTTC
>TRBV21-1|-|TRBJ2-3|-
CASSKGVQAASSTDTQYF
TGTGCCAGCAGCAAAGGGGTACAGGCCGCAAGTAGCACAGATACGCAGTATTTT
>TRBV7-9|medium-sized|TRBJ1-1|-
CASTSGGTNTEAFF
TGTGCCAGCACCTCGGGGGGGACGAACACTGAAGCTTTCTTT
>TRBV5-1|few|TRBJ1-2|TRBD1
CASSLAGTGYGYTF
TGCGCCAGCAGCTTGGCTGGGACAGGGTATGGCTACACCTTC
>TRBV2|-|TRBJ2-7|TRBD2
CASSGPGGMYEQYF
TGTGCCAGCAGTGGACCGGGGGGGATGTACGAGCAGTACTTC
>TRBV7-9|-|TRBJ2-7|TRBD1
CASSQSQGNYEQYF
TGTGCCAGCAGCCAATCACAGGGGAACTACGAGCAGTACTTC
>TRBV6-5|-|TRBJ2-7|-
CASSLSQGYEQYF
TGTGCCAGCAGTCTTTCCCAGGGTTACGAGCAGTACTTC
>TRBV5-1|-|TRBJ1-4|TRBD1
CASSLGPGTGEEKLFF
TGCGCCAGCAGCTTGGGGCCCGGGACAGGGGAGGAAAAACTGTTTTTT
>TRBV4-1|-|TRBJ2-2|TRBD2
CASSHGARGANTGELFF
TGCGCCAGCAGCCACGGGGCCCGGGGGGCGAACACCGGGGAGCTGTTTTTT
>TRBV19|-|TRBJ1-2|TRBD1
CASLSTGDSYGYTF
TGTGCCAGCCTGTCCACAGGGGACTCTTATGGCTACACCTTC
>TRBV19|-|TRBJ2-6|-
CASGLGAGANVLTF
TGTGCCAGTGGCCTCGGGGCTGGGGCCAACGTCCTGACTTTC
>TRBV19|few|TRBJ2-1|-
CASSSTRYLGSYNEQFF
TGTGCCAGTAGTTCCACTAGGTATTTGGGGTCCTACAATGAGCAGTTCTTC
>TRBV28|-|TRBJ2-1|TRBD1
CASSQPGQGINEQFF
TGTGCCAGCAGTCAACCGGGACAGGGGATCAATGAGCAGTTCTTC